This T cell receptor beta chain was recorded in a study of shared clonotypes between healthy human individuals. The wider study: The donor group consisted of two women and a few men, aged 18 to 49.

Study-wide points: Sharing of clonotypes among donors was expected to vary with sequencing depth.

Comments on this clone: Antigen unknown.

The assay was immunoSEQ multiplex PCR, and TCRdb's table has in-frame clones only and misses some. The sample gives about 2.1 million clones, around 93% of which show up once; under 2% is in the top ten. Naive CD8 isolation took CD45RO-negative cells positively selected for CCR7 and excluded terminally differentiated effector memory CD45RA+ cells. Those who donated were healthy HIV-negative adults, with no recent acute infections or vaccinations reported. V lost 4 bases, J lost 6 bases, and 6 bases stayed unmatched. The germline V gene has CDR1 SGHRS and CDR2 YFSETQ. This CDR3 comprises 15 residues. The source of this sequence is a man aged 18-30 years in good health. Some clones in this sample may be carry-over from other donors' samples. The gene calls are TRBV5-1 and TRBJ2-7; TRBD2 matches at 14 bases. Sequenced: naive CD8+ T cells from PBMCs. Here the CDR3 DNA reads TGCGCCAGCAGCCAGGGACTAGCGGGAGCCGGCGAGCAGTACTTC. Its protein is CASSQGLAGAGEQYF.